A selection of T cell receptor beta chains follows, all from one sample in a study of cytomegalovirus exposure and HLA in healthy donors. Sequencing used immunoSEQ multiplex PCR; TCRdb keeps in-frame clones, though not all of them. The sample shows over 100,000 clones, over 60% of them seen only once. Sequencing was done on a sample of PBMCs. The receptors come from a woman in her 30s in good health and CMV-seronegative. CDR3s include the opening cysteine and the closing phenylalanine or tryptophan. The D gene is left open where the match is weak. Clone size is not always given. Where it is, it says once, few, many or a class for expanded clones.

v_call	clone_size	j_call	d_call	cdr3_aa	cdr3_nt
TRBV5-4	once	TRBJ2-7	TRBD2	CASSNQQLAGVGEQYF	TGTGCCAGCAGCAACCAACAACTAGCGGGAGTGGGTGAGCAGTACTTC
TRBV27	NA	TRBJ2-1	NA	CASSPLAKGYNEQFF	TGTGCCAGCAGTCCCCTAGCGAAAGGGTACAATGAGCAGTTCTTC
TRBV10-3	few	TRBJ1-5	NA	CAAQGSNNQPQHF	TGTGCCGCCCAGGGGTCCAACAATCAGCCCCAGCATTTT
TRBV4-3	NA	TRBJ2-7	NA	CASSQALGGATYEQYF	TGCGCCAGCAGCCAAGCCCTCGGGGGAGCTACCTACGAGCAGTACTTC
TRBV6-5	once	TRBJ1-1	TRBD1	CASSSTGHDTEAFF	TGTGCCAGCAGTTCGACAGGGCATGACACTGAAGCTTTCTTT
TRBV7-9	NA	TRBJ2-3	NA	CASSSTRGWDTQYF	TGTGCCAGCAGCTCGACTAGAGGGTGGGATACGCAGTATTTT
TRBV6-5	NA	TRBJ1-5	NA	CASSYGGLNQPQHF	TGTGCCAGCAGTTACGGGGGCCTCAATCAGCCCCAGCATTTT
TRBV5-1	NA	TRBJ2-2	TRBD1	CASSKRTGHTGELFF	TGCGCCAGCAGCAAACGGACAGGGCATACCGGGGAGCTGTTTTTT
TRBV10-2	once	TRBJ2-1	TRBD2	CAAAGTSGNNEQFF	TGCGCCGCCGCCGGGACTAGCGGCAACAATGAGCAGTTCTTC
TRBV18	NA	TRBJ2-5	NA	CASSPLYRDRETQYF	TGTGCCAGCTCACCACTTTACAGGGATCGTGAGACCCAGTACTTC
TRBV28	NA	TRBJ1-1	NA	CASSPLGQEAFF	TGTGCCAGCAGTCCTTTAGGACAGGAAGCTTTCTTT
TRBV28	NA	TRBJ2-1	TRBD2	CASSPLGSGRGYNEQFF	TGTGCCAGCAGTCCACTAGGGAGCGGGAGGGGGTACAATGAGCAGTTCTTC
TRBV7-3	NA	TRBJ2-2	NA	CASSLSQSVTGELFF	TGTGCCAGCAGCTTAAGTCAGTCCGTAACCGGGGAGCTGTTTTTT
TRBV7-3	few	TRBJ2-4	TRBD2	CASSLEPGGKNIQYF	TGTGCCAGCAGCTTAGAGCCGGGGGGGAAAAACATTCAGTACTTC
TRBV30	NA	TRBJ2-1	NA	CAWSPSGNEQFF	TGTGCCTGGAGTCCAAGCGGCAATGAGCAGTTCTTC
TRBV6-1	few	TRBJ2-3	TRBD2	CASSDLTSTPQYF	TGTGCCAGCAGTGACCTGACTAGCACTCCGCAGTATTTT
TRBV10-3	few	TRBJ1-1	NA	CAISGGGWNTEAFF	TGTGCCATCAGTGGCGGGGGCTGGAACACTGAAGCTTTCTTT
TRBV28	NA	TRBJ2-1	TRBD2	CASSLTSGHYNEQFF	TGTGCCAGCAGTTTGACTAGCGGGCACTACAATGAGCAGTTCTTC
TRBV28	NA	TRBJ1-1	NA	CASSGQYRTEAFF	TGTGCCAGCAGTGGACAGTACCGCACTGAAGCTTTCTTT
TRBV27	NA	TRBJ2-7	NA	CASSLGPGAGEQYF	TGTGCCAGCAGTTTAGGCCCAGGGGCTGGCGAGCAGTACTTC
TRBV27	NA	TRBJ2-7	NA	CASSLRGLYEQYF	TGTGCCAGCAGTCTGCGGGGCCTCTACGAGCAGTACTTC
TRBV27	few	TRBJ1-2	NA	CASGGPSGSYTF	TGTGCCAGCGGAGGGCCGTCTGGGAGTTACACCTTC
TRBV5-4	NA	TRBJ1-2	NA	CASSLQGLSYGYTF	TGTGCCAGCAGCTTGCAGGGGCTAAGCTATGGCTACACCTTC
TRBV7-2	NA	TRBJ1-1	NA	CASSLGIGTEAFF	TGTGCCAGCAGCTTAGGAATCGGGACTGAAGCTTTCTTT
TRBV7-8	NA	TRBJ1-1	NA	CASRLQGMNTEAFF	TGTGCCAGCAGGCTACAGGGCATGAACACTGAAGCTTTCTTT